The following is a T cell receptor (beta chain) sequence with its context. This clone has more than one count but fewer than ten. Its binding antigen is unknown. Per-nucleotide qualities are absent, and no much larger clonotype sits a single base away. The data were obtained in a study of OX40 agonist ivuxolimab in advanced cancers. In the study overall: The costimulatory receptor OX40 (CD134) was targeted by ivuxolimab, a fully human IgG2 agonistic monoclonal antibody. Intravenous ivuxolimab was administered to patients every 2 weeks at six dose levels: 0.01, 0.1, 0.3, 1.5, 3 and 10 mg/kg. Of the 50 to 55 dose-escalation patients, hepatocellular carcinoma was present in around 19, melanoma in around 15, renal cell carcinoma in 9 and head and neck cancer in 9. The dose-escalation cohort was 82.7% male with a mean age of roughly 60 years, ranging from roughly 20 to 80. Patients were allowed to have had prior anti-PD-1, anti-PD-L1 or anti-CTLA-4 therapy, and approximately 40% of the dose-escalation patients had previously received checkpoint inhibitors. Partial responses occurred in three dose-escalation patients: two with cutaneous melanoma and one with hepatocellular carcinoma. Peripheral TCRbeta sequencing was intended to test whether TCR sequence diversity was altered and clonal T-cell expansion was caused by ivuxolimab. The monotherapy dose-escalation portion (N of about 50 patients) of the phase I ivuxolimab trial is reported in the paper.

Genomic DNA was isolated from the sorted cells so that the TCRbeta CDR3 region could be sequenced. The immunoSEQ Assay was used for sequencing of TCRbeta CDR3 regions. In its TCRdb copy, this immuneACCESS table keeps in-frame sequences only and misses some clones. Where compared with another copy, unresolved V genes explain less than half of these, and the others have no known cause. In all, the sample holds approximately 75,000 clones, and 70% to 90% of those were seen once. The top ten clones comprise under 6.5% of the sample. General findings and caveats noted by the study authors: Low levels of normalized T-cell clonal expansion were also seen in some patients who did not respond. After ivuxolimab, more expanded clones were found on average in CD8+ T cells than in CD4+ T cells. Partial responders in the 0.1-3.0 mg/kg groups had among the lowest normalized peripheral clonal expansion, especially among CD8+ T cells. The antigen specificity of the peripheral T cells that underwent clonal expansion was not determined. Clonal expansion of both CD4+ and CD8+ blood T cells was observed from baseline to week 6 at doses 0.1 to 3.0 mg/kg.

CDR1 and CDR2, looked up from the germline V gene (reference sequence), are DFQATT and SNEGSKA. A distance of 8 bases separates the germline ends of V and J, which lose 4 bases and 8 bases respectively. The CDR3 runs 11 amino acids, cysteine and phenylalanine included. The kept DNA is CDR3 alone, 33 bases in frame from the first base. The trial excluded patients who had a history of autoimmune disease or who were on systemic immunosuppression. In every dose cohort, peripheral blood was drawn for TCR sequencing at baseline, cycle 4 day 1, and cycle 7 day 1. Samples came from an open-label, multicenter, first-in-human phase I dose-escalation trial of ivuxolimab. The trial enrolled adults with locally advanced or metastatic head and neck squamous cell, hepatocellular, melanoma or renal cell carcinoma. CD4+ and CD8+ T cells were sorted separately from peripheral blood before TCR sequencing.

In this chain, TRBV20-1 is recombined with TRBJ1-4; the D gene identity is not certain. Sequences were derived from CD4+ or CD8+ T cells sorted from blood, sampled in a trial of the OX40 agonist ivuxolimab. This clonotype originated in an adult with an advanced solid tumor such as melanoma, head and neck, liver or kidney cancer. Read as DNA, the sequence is TGCAGTGCTATTTTCACCGAAAAACTGTTTTTT. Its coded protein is CSAIFTEKLFF.